This T cell receptor beta chain was captured by sequencing in a study of OX40 agonist ivuxolimab in advanced cancers. Germline trimming cut 0 bases from V and 5 bases from J; bases unmatched to any gene: 14. The CDR3 contains 19 residues. Germline CDR1 and CDR2: LNHNV and YYDKDF (reference sequence). Only in-frame clones appear in the TCRdb table, and some are missing; sequencing was by immunoSEQ multiplex PCR. The sample lists about 70,000 clones, more than 80% occurring once. Comment on this clone: No antigen is known for it.

Notes on the study in general: With doses of 0.1 to 3.0 mg/kg, CD4+ and CD8+ blood T cells had undergone clonal expansion by week 6. Among some nonresponders, normalized T-cell clonal expansion was also low. Partial responders at 0.1-3.0 mg/kg showed near-lowest clonal expansion.

This sequence was found in an adult with an advanced solid tumor such as melanoma, head and neck, liver or kidney cancer. Material: CD4+ or CD8+ T cells sorted from blood, obtained in a trial of the OX40 agonist ivuxolimab. This chain joins TRBV15 and TRBJ1-4; 8 nucleotides align to TRBD1. The CDR3 loop is CATSRDTGGIVPRNEKLFF. The DNA of the CDR3 is TGTGCCACCAGCAGAGATACAGGGGGGATTGTCCCAAGAAATGAAAAACTGTTTTTT.